The text below deals with one T cell receptor (beta chain). What it binds is not known. Measured with immunoSEQ multiplex PCR; TCRdb has only the in-frame clones, and not every one. This sample carries around 65,000 clones, approximately 80% of them seen once, and the ten largest clones take less than 5.5%. The data were taken from a study of radiotherapy plus CTLA-4 blockade in lung cancer. Study in general: Objective responses arose in roughly 17% of patients, and under 40% experienced disease control. The study, taken as a whole, reports: In blood, after radiotherapy plus ipilimumab, tumor-derived TCR clones expanded. Early blood T cell clone dynamics, with interferon-beta, were reported to best predict response.

Here the sequenced sample was peripheral blood, taken from a patient treated with radiotherapy plus ipilimumab. This receptor was taken from a human donor with non-small cell lung cancer who had a complete response to radiotherapy plus ipilimumab.

The CDR3 region has the DNA TGTGCCAGCAGCCGTGACCGGTACCGGGACGGCTACACCTTC. This translates into CASSRDRYRDGYTF. V usage is TRBV6-6 and J usage is TRBJ1-2; a possible D gene is TRBD1 (5 bases). CDR1 is MNHNY, CDR2 SVGAGI, per germline (reference sequence). The CDR3 loop spans 14 amino acids. Trimming left V 6 bases short and J 8 bases short, with 19 bases between.